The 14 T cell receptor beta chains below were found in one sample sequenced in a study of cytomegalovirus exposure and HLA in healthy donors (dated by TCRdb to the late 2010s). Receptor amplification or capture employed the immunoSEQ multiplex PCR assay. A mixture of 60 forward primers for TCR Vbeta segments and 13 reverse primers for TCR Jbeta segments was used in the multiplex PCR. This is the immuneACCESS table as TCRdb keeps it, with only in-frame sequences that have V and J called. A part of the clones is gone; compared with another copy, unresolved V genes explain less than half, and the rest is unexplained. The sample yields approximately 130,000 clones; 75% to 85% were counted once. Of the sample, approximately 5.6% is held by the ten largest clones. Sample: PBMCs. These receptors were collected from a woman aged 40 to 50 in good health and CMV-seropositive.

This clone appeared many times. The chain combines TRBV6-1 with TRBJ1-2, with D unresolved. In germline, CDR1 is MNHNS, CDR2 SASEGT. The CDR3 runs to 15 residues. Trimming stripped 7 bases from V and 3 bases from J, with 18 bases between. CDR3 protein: CASNRGAVDYYGYTF. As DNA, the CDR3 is TGTGCCAGCAATCGAGGTGCAGTCGATTACTATGGCTACACCTTC.

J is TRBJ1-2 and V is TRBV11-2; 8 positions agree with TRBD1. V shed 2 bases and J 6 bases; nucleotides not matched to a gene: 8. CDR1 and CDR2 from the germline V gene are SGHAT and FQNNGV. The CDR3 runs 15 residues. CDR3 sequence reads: CASSLLATGAHGYTF. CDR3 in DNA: TGTGCCAGCAGCTTACTTGCGACAGGGGCGCATGGCTACACCTTC.

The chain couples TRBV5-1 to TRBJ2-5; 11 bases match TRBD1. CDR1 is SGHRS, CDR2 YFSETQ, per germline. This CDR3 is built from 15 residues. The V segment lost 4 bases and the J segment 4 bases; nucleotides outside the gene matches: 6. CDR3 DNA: TGCGCCAGCAGCAGGGGGACAGGGGGTGGAGAGACCCAGTACTTC. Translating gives CASSRGTGGGETQYF.

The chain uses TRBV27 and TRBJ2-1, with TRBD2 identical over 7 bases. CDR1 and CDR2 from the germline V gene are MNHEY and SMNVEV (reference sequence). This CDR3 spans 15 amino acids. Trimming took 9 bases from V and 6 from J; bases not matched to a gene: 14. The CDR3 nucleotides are TGTGCCAGGAAACCCCTTTGGGGGGGAGGCAATGAGCAGTTCTTC. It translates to CARKPLWGGGNEQFF.

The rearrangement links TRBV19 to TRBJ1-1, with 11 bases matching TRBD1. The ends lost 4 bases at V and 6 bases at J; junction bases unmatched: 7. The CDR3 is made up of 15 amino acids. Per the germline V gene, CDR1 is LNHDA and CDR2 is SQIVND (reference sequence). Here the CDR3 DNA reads TGTGCCAGTAGTACAGGACAGGGGGCGGTCGCTGAAGCTTTCTTT. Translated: CASSTGQGAVAEAFF.

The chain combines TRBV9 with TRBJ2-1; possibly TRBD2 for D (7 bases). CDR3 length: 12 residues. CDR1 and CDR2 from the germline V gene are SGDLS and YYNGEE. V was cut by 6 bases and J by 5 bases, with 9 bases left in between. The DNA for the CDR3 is TGTGCCAGCAACGGGGGGCACAATGAGCAGTTCTTC. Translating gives CASNGGHNEQFF. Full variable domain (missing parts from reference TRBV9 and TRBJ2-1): DSGVTQTPKHLITATGQRVTLRCSPRSGDLSVYWYQQSLDQGLQFLIQYYNGEERAKGNILERFSAQQFPDLHSELNLSSLELGDSALYFCASNGGHNEQFFGPGTRLTVL.

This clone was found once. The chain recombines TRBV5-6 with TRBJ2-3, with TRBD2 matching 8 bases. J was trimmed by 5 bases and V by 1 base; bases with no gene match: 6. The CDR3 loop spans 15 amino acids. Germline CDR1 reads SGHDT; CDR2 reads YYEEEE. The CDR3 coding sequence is TGTGCCAGCAGCTTGCCGGGGGGGCCCTTAGATACGCAGTATTTT. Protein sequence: CASSLPGGPLDTQYF.

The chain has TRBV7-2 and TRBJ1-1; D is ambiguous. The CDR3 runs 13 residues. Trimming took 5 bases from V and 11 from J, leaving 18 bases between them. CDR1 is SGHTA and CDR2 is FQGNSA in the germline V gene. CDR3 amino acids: CASSGGLLREAFF. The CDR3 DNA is TGTGCCAGCAGCGGAGGACTCCTCCGGGAGGCTTTCTTT. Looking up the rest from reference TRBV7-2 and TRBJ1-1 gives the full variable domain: GAGVSQSPSNKVTEKGKDVELRCDPISGHTALYWYRQSLGQGLEFLIYFQGNSAPDKSGLPSDRFSAERTGGSVSTLTIQRTQQEDSAVYLCASSGGLLREAFFGQGTRLTVV.

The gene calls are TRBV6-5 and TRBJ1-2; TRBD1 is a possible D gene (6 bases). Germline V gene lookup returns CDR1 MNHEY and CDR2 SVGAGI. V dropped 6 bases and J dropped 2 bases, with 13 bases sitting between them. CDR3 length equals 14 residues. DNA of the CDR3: TGTGCCAGCAGCCCGGGACATCGAAACTATGGCTACACCTTC. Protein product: CASSPGHRNYGYTF.

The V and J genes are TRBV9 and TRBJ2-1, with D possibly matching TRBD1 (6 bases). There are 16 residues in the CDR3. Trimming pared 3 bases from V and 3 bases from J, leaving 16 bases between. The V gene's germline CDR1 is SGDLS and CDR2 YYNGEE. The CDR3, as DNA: TGTGCCAGCAGCGCGTCCAGTAGGGGGTACTACAATGAGCAGTTCTTC. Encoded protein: CASSASSRGYYNEQFF.

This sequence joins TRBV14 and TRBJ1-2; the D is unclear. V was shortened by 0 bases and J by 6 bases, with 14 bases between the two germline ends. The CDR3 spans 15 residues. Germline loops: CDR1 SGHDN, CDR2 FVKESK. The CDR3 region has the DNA TGTGCCAGCAGCCAAGATTTGCGGCTATCCCATGGCTACACCTTC. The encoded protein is CASSQDLRLSHGYTF. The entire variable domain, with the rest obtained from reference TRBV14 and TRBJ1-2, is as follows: EAGVTQFPSHSVIEKGQTVTLRCDPISGHDNLYWYRRVMGKEIKFLLHFVKESKQDESGMPNNRFLAERTGGTYSTLKVQPAELEDSGVYFCASSQDLRLSHGYTFGSGTRLTVV.

CDR3: CASHQGFSEAFF. The CDR3 DNA reads as TGTGCCAGTCATCAGGGGTTCTCTGAAGCTTTCTTT. This chain uses TRBV19 with TRBJ1-1; D may be TRBD1 (6 bases). Germline CDR1 and CDR2: LNHDA and SQIVND (reference sequence). The ends were cut back, 8 bases at V and 6 bases at J, with 13 bases in the middle. This CDR3 is built from 12 residues.

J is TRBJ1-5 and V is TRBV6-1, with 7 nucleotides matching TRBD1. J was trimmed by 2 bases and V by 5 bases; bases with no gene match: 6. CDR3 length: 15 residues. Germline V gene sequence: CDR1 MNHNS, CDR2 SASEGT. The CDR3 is CASSSTGLGNQPQHF. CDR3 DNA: TGTGCCAGCAGTTCGACAGGGTTAGGCAATCAGCCCCAGCATTTT.

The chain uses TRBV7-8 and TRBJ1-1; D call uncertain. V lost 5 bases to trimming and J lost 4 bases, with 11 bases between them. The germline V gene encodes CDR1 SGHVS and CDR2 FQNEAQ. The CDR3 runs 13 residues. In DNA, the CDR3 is TGTGCCAGCAGCGACTTTTTGGGCACTGAAGCTTTCTTT. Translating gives CASSDFLGTEAFF.